These T cell receptor beta chains were read from a single sample in a study of cytomegalovirus exposure and HLA in healthy donors. Profiling relied on immunoSEQ multiplex PCR, and the TCRdb table lists in-frame clones only, not all of them. The repertoire holds around 140,000 clones, 76% seen once, with approximately 1.8% in the top ten. Sequencing used PBMCs. These receptors were obtained from a man in his forties in good health and CMV-seronegative. CDR3s include the opening cysteine and the closing phenylalanine or tryptophan. Each record gives: D gene, J gene, V gene, clone size, CDR3 DNA, CDR3 protein. A D gene is named only where the DNA matches it firmly. Rows may omit the clone size; those that give it use once, few, many or a size class.

. | TRBJ2-6 | TRBV6-1 | . | TGTGCCAGCAGTGAATATGCGCAGGGGACTGGGGCCAACGTCCTGACTTTC | CASSEYAQGTGANVLTF
TRBD1 | TRBJ2-4 | TRBV4-1 | . | TGCGCCAGCAGCCGAATACAGGGGGCTCCTACCCTGGACATTCAGTACTTC | CASSRIQGAPTLDIQYF
. | TRBJ1-2 | TRBV5-1 | . | TGCGCCAGCAGGGACATGCAGCAAAACTATGGCTACACCTTC | CASRDMQQNYGYTF
. | TRBJ2-7 | TRBV2 | . | TGTGCCAGCAGCCCCGGGTTCGACGAGCAGTACTTC | CASSPGFDEQYF
TRBD1 | TRBJ2-7 | TRBV6-5 | . | TGTGCCAGCAGTTACTCGTGGGACAGAATCGTCCACGAGCAGTACTTC | CASSYSWDRIVHEQYF
. | TRBJ2-1 | TRBV6-5 | . | TGTGCCAGCAGTTACTCAGGCGGCGGGGATGAGCAGTTCTTC | CASSYSGGGDEQFF
TRBD1 | TRBJ1-6 | TRBV14 | . | TGTGCCAGCAGCCCGGGGACAGGGACCTATAATTCACCCCTCCACTTT | CASSPGTGTYNSPLHF
. | TRBJ1-4 | TRBV6-1 | . | TGTGCCAGCAGTCCCGGCCCGGGGAATGAAAAACTGTTTTTT | CASSPGPGNEKLFF
TRBD1 | TRBJ2-7 | TRBV13 | . | TGTGCCAGCCACCCGACAGGGGCAGTCTACGAGCAGTACTTC | CASHPTGAVYEQYF
. | TRBJ1-2 | TRBV27 | once | TGTGCCAGCAGTCCTCCAGGACAGACGTATGGCTACACCTTC | CASSPPGQTYGYTF
. | TRBJ2-7 | TRBV28 | . | TGTGCCAGCAGTGGGACGGGACTCCACACCTACGAGCAGTACTTC | CASSGTGLHTYEQYF
. | TRBJ2-1 | TRBV19 | . | TGTGCCAGTAGCCCCAGACAGTACGCAAATGAGCAGTTCTTC | CASSPRQYANEQFF
. | TRBJ1-5 | TRBV10-3 | . | TGTGCCATCAGGGGGGACACATCGAATCAGCCCCAGCATTTT | CAIRGDTSNQPQHF
. | TRBJ2-7 | TRBV7-8 | . | TGTGCCAGCAGCTTAGGTTCGTTCGAGCAGTACTTC | CASSLGSFEQYF
. | TRBJ2-7 | TRBV7-9 | . | TGTGCCAGCACCCTAGGGGCCCTTGCCGGCGAGCAGTACTTC | CASTLGALAGEQYF
TRBD2 | TRBJ2-3 | TRBV6-1 | . | TGTGCCAGCAGTGCGTCTAGCGGGAATATGGATACGCAGTATTTT | CASSASSGNMDTQYF
. | TRBJ2-2 | TRBV28 | . | TGTGCCAGCAGTTCGGACAGAAGGAACACCGGGGAGCTGTTTTTT | CASSSDRRNTGELFF
TRBD1 | TRBJ2-7 | TRBV28 | . | TGTGCCAGCAGGGGGACAGGGAGCTCCTACGAGCAGTACTTC | CASRGTGSSYEQYF
. | TRBJ1-6 | TRBV27 | few | TGTGCCAGCAGTTTAAGGGGCAGGGCTAATTCACCCCTCCACTTT | CASSLRGRANSPLHF
. | TRBJ1-5 | TRBV28 | . | TGTGCCAGCAGTTTAGCCTTAAGAGGGCAAGTCGATCAGCCCCAGCATTTT | CASSLALRGQVDQPQHF
TRBD1 | TRBJ1-1 | TRBV10-1 | . | TGCGCCAGCAGCGGGACAGGGGTCACTGAAGCTTTCTTT | CASSGTGVTEAFF
TRBD1 | TRBJ2-7 | TRBV15 | . | TGTGCCACCAGCAGGGACAGGGACCCGCTTTACGAGCAGTACTTC | CATSRDRDPLYEQYF
TRBD1 | TRBJ1-1 | TRBV6-5 | . | TGTGCCAGCAGTCTCTATCGACAGGGTCACACTGAAGCTTTCTTT | CASSLYRQGHTEAFF
. | TRBJ1-5 | TRBV7-9 | . | TGTGCCAGCAGCTTAGCTGCAGGGAATCAGCCCCAGCATTTT | CASSLAAGNQPQHF
. | TRBJ2-7 | TRBV19 | few | TGTGCCAGTAGTACCGCCTATGGGGCTACCTACGAGCAGTACTTC | CASSTAYGATYEQYF
TRBD1 | TRBJ1-2 | TRBV4-1 | once | TGCGCCAGCAGCCAAGTAGACAGGGGGCCCTATGGCTACACCTTC | CASSQVDRGPYGYTF
TRBD2 | TRBJ2-2 | TRBV5-1 | . | TGCGCCAGCAGCTCAAATCGACTAGCGGGAGGAACCGGGGAGCTGTTTTTT | CASSSNRLAGGTGELFF
. | TRBJ2-7 | TRBV29-1 | few | TGCAGCGCCGACAGATCTTACGAGCAGTACTTC | CSADRSYEQYF
TRBD1 | TRBJ2-2 | TRBV7-3 | . | TGTGCCAGCAGCCCATCAATTGACAGGGTCGGCACCGGGGAGCTGTTTTTT | CASSPSIDRVGTGELFF
. | TRBJ2-7 | TRBV5-4 | . | TGTGCCAGCAGCGGGGGGACAGAGTTCTACGAGCAGTACTTC | CASSGGTEFYEQYF
. | TRBJ1-6 | TRBV28 | . | TGTGCCAGCAGTTTGATGGAGGGGTATAATTCCCCCCTCCACTTT | CASSLMEGYNSPLHF
. | TRBJ1-3 | TRBV6-1 | . | TGTGCCAGCAGTGAAAACGGTCTCTCTGGAAACACCATATATTTT | CASSENGLSGNTIYF
TRBD1 | TRBJ2-1 | TRBV5-4 | few | TGTGCCAGCTCGACAGGGCTGGGGAATGAGCAGTTCTTC | CASSTGLGNEQFF
. | TRBJ2-7 | TRBV2 | . | TGTGCCATCTCCCTACAGGGACAATTTTCCTACGAGCAGTACTTC | CAISLQGQFSYEQYF
. | TRBJ2-2 | TRBV4-2 | . | TGTGCCAGCAGTCGGGGACTCCAGAACACCGGGGAGCTGTTTTTT | CASSRGLQNTGELFF
TRBD2 | TRBJ2-3 | TRBV6-1 | once | TGTGCCAGCATGATCGGGGGGGGGCGGACAGATACGCAGTATTTT | CASMIGGGRTDTQYF
TRBD1 | TRBJ2-6 | TRBV7-9 | . | TGTGCCAGCAGCTTACGGGTCGGGACAGGGAGCTCTGGGGCCAACGTCCTGACTTTC | CASSLRVGTGSSGANVLTF